This T cell receptor (beta chain) is from a study of CXCR3-negative and CXCR3-positive naive CD8 T cells (dated by TCRdb to the late 2010s). In terms of the full investigation: In total, about 135 million TRB reads were obtained, which works out to roughly 1.5 +/- 0.3 million reads per library. Data from fewer than 12 donors, pooled across two independent experiments, went into the diversity and physicochemical repertoire analyses. TRBV-TRBJ cluster analysis included naive subsets from roughly 5 donors and memory cells from 3 donors.

Regarding this clonotype: The clone's antigen remains unknown.

For every CD8+ T cell subset, hundreds of thousands of cells were flow-sorted straight into RLT lysis buffer, and each subset was sorted in triplicate. Using standard density gradient centrifugation, peripheral blood mononuclear cells were isolated from buffy coats. Total RNA was extracted from sorted cells using an RNeasy Mini Kit. Results the study describes overall, beyond this receptor: Because surface CD5, which is linked to self-reactivity in mice, was comparable between the naive subsets, TCR interaction strength was also inferred from the physicochemical properties of TRB CDR3s. Comparably high repertoire diversity was found in both naive subsets, whereas much lower repertoire diversity was found in memory CD8+ T cells. Freshly isolated PBMCs were used for most assays because CXCR3 expression went down partially after cryopreservation. TRBV-TRBJ usage was similar between naive CXCR3-negative and CXCR3-positive cells from the same donor, while memory cells showed distinct patterns.

The germline V gene yields SGHRS for CDR1 and YFSETQ for CDR2. Inclusive of the bounding cysteine and phenylalanine, the CDR3 is 14 residues long. No DNA sequence was recorded. The reads were generated on a NextSeq 550. The Human TCR Profiling Kit (MiLaboratory) was used to make UMI-labeled 5' RACE TRB cDNA libraries. cDNA synthesis used the entire amount of extracted RNA, and PCR amplification then used the entire amount of cDNA produced. The libraries were made side by side, with each library going through the same number of PCR cycles. In the source study's methods: With a requirement of at least two reads per UMI, MIGEC and MiXCR extracted about 56,000 +/- 9,600 unique UMI-labeled TRB cDNA molecules per library. An average of 40,000 +/- 10,000 functional in-frame TRB CDR3 nucleotide clonotypes without stop codons was found per library. After downsampling to 5000 UMI-labeled TRB molecules per sample, diversity metrics, including normalized Shannon-Wiener and Chao1, were computed in VDJtools. VDJtools computed clonotype-size-weighted physicochemical properties of the central five CDR3 residues: interaction energy, strength, volume and Kidera factor 4. Following reprocessing of the reads by TCRdb, the data hold one row per CDR3 protein sequence and no DNA is available. TCRdb's processing, not the study's, gives the V and J calls here. This sample's records show 45,000 to 65,000 distinct CDR3 sequences. 20% to 25% of the sample is held by the ten biggest clonotypes.

This sequence was found in a human donor in good health. Some clones in this sample may be carry-over from other donors' samples. Sequenced: memory CD8+ T cells from blood. This sample's cell subset or site label indicates: conventional CD8+ memory T cells (TMEM), sorted as controls. This sequence uses TRBV5-1 and TRBJ2-1; TCRdb indicates TRBD1, and absent DNA this call remains unverified. The CDR3 protein: CASSFDGGNDEQFF.